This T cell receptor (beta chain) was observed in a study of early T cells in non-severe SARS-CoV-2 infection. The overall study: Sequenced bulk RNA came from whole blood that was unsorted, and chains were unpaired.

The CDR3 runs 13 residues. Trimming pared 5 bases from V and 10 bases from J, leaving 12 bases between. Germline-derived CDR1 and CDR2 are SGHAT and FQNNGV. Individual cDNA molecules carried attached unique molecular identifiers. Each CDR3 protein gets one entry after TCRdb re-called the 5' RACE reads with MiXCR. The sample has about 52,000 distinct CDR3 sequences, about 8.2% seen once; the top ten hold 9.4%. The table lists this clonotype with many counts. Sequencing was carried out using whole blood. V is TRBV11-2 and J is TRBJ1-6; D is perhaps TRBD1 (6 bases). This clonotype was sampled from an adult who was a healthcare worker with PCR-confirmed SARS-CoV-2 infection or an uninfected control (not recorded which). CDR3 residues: CASSMDRTSPLHF. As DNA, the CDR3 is TGTGCCAGCAGCATGGACAGAACATCACCCCTCCACTTT.